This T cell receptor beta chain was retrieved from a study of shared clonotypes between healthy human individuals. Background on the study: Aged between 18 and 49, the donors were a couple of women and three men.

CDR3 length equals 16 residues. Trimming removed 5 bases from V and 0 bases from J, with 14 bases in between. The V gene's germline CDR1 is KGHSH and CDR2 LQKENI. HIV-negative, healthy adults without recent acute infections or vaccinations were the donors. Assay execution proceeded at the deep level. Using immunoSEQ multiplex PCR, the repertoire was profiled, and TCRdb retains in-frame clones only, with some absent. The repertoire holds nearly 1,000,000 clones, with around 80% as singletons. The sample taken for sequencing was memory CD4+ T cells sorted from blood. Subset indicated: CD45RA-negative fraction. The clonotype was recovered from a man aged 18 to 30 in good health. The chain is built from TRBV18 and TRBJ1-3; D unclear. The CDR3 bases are TGTGCCAGCTCAACCGGAGGACCGGGCTCTGGAAACACCATATATTTT. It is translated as CASSTGGPGSGNTIYF.